This T cell receptor beta chain stems from a study of blood T cell repertoires in COVID-19. Study in general: Sources were T cells, B-cell-depleted T cells, or PBMCs; the material itself was cDNA or gDNA.

Source study methods: Amplifying reference gene primers gave estimates of nucleated cell counts. Method: immunoSEQ multiplex PCR; TCRdb's copy keeps in-frame clones and lacks some. V and J calls plus clone size are reproduced from that table; the DNA served to infer D and trimming. The sample holds some 40,000 clones, 85% to 90% seen once. Germline CDR1 SGDLS, CDR2 YYNGEE. V gave up 4 bases and J gave up 7 bases, with 9 bases separating them. The CDR3 contains 13 residues. The sample was peripheral blood. The clonotype originates from a human donor in a cohort sampled during active COVID-19. V gene TRBV9 combines with J gene TRBJ1-6; D unresolved. The DNA of the CDR3 is TGTGCCAGCAGCTCGGGTGGAAATTCACCCCTCCACTTT. Translated, it gives CASSSGGNSPLHF.